This T cell receptor (beta chain) was recovered during a study of blood T cell repertoires in COVID-19. Study overall: The United States, Italy and Spain were the sources of the acute and convalescent COVID-19 samples. Sources were T cells, B-cell-depleted T cells, or PBMCs; the material itself was cDNA or gDNA.

Followed longitudinally, the Seattle patients had been enrolled during active infection. Germline lookup yields CDR1 SEHNR and CDR2 FQNEAQ (reference sequence). The CDR3 consists of 15 residues. V shed 6 bases and J 3 bases; nucleotides not matched to a gene: 10. In the original workflow: Estimated nucleated cell counts came from reference gene primer amplification. The repertoire was sequenced with immunoSEQ multiplex PCR; TCRdb's copy has only in-frame clones and lacks some. The DNA was the basis for D and trimming; V, J and clone size are from that table. Of fewer than 300,000 clones in the sample, approximately 87% are singletons; the top ten hold around 12%.

This clonotype was obtained from a woman in her twenties or thirties with COVID-19, enrolled during active disease. Sequenced input: peripheral blood. The rearrangement joins TRBV7-9 to TRBJ1-2; 7 nucleotides align to TRBD1. The CDR3 reads CASSSPGQIYYGYTF. Here the CDR3 DNA reads TGTGCCAGCAGTTCACCGGGACAGATTTACTATGGCTACACCTTC.